The 27 T cell receptor beta chains listed next were all sequenced from one sample in a study of human T cells and chemical hapten exposure. Via MiXCR, TCRdb re-called the RACE reads, giving one row per CDR3 protein. The sample has 130,000 or so distinct CDR3 sequences; 8.5% to 9.5% are singletons. Time point noted: healthy volunteer bleed at 2 weeks. The study extracted total RNA from unfractionated whole blood. Sequenced sample: whole blood. Receptors were obtained from a male donor in good health. Some clones in this sample may be carry-over from other donors' samples.

This clonotype was found many times. V gene TRBV20-1 combines with J gene TRBJ2-1; 8 bases map to TRBD2. Germline V lookup: CDR1 DFQATT, CDR2 SNEGSKA (reference sequence). Losses at the gene ends were 5 bases for V and 4 bases for J; bases not matched to a gene: 19. The length of the CDR3 is 18 residues. CDR3 nucleotides: TGCAGTGCTTCGGGGGGGCTGGGAACTTACCGAACTTACAATGAGCAGTTCTTC. Amino acid sequence: CSASGGLGTYRTYNEQFF.

Many counts were recorded for this clonotype. The V call is TRBV6-1, the J call TRBJ1-1, with a possible D match to TRBD1 (5 bases). The V end was cut by 6 bases, the J end by 8 bases, with 10 bases between. Per the germline V gene, CDR1 is MNHNS and CDR2 is SASEGT. This CDR3 region has 11 residues. CDR3 region: CASRETAEAFF. The CDR3 DNA is TGTGCCAGCAGGGAGACAGCGGAAGCTTTCTTT.

This clonotype came up a few times. V and J are TRBV5-1 and TRBJ2-2, with D perhaps assigned TRBD1 or TRBD2 (5 bases each). The CDR3 contains 16 residues. Germline CDR1 and CDR2: SGHRS and YFSETQ. The V end was cut by 0 bases, the J end by 0 bases, with 9 bases between. The CDR3 here is CASSLARGANTGELFF. The CDR3 bases are TGCGCCAGCAGCTTGGCGAGAGGGGCGAACACCGGGGAGCTGTTTTTT. The variable domain in full, completed from reference TRBV5-1 and TRBJ2-2, reads KAGVTQTPRYLIKTRGQQVTLSCSPISGHRSVSWYQQTPGQGLQFLFEYFSETQRNKGNFPGRFSGRQFSNSRSEMNVSTLELGDSALYLCASSLARGANTGELFFGEGSRLTVL.

The chain has TRBV10-3 and TRBJ2-7, with 10 nucleotides matching TRBD1. CDR1 and CDR2 (germline): ENHRY, SYGVKD. V lost 7 bases to trimming and J lost 1 base; unmatched junction nucleotides: 7. CDR3 length: 15 residues. The CDR3 spells CAITKDRGQSYEQYF. CDR3 coding DNA: TGTGCCATCACAAAAGACAGGGGGCAATCCTACGAGCAGTACTTC.

The chain employs TRBV5-1 and TRBJ2-6; D possibly uses TRBD1 or TRBD2 (5 bases each). Germline loops: CDR1 SGHRS, CDR2 YFSETQ. The germline V and J ends were trimmed by 2 bases and 0 bases, with 15 bases remaining between them. This CDR3 spans 18 amino acids. CDR3 region: CASSFFDRAASGANVLTF. The CDR3 DNA is TGCGCCAGCAGCTTTTTCGACAGAGCGGCCTCTGGGGCCAACGTCCTGACTTTC.

In DNA form, the CDR3 reads TGTGCCAGCAGTGGCGGACAGGGGACTAGCAATCAGCCCCAGCATTTT. It yields the protein CASSGGQGTSNQPQHF. The chain carries TRBV12-3 or TRBV12-4 and TRBJ1-5; 9 bases fit TRBD1. The trim removed 5 bases at V and 0 bases at J, leaving 5 bases unmatched. This CDR3 has 16 residues.

This chain connects TRBV5-4 to TRBJ2-7, with 12 bases lining up with TRBD2. V dropped 4 bases and J dropped 4; count of bases not matched to a gene: 3. CDR3 size: 14 residues. Germline V gene sequence: CDR1 SGHNT, CDR2 YYREEE (reference sequence). Written as DNA, the CDR3 is TGTGCCAGCAGCACCACTAGCGGGAGGTACGAGCAGTACTTC. It encodes CASSTTSGRYEQYF.

This clonotype has a handful of counts. An end of the junction does not agree with germline; a read error may underlie this. The chain recombines TRBV11-2 with TRBJ2-2; D remains unclear. CDR3 length: 14 amino acids. CDR1 and CDR2 (germline): SGHAT, FQNNGV. CDR3 sequence reads: CASSVERLTGELFF. In DNA, the CDR3 is TGTGCCAGCAGCGTAGAGAGGCTAACCGGGGAGCTGTTTTTT.

The V gene is TRBV2, the J gene TRBJ2-7, with D perhaps TRBD1 (5 bases). Germline V gene lookup returns CDR1 SNHLY and CDR2 FYNNEI. The CDR3 sequence is 15 residues long. Trimming removed 3 bases at V and 0 bases at J, with 12 bases between. The CDR3 reads CASSEGQSSSYEQYF. The CDR3 DNA reads TGTGCCAGCAGTGAGGGGCAGTCGAGCTCCTACGAGCAGTACTTC.

This clonotype was seen repeatedly, ten times or more. The rearrangement uses TRBV12-3 or TRBV12-4 and TRBJ1-1, with D perhaps matching TRBD1 (5 bases). V was cut by 5 bases and J by 1 base, with 20 bases left in between. The CDR3 totals 17 residues. The CDR3 region has the DNA TGTGCCAGCAGTCAATTTACACTTGGAGGGGAGAACACTGAAGCTTTCTTT. Its protein product is CASSQFTLGGENTEAFF.

This clonotype was seen ten or more times. The chain uses TRBV6-1 and TRBJ2-3; D might be TRBD2 (6 bases). This CDR3 spans 15 amino acids. The V gene lost 3 bases and the J gene lost 4 bases, with 14 bases spanning the gap. The germline CDR1 and CDR2 sequences are MNHNS and SASEGT. CDR3 sequence: CASSEFTGTPDTQYF. CDR3 nucleotide sequence: TGTGCCAGCAGTGAGTTCACCGGGACTCCAGATACGCAGTATTTT.

This clonotype was seen more than once but under ten times. This chain joins TRBV6-6 and TRBJ2-6; 9 positions match TRBD1. Trimming took 4 bases from V and 4 from J; bases not matched to a gene: 8. Germline-derived CDR1 and CDR2 are MNHNY and SVGAGI (reference sequence). The CDR3 is 17 residues long. The CDR3 sequence: CASSFRDRAFGANVLTF. The CDR3 DNA sequence: TGTGCCAGCAGTTTCCGGGACAGGGCTTTCGGGGCCAACGTCCTGACTTTC.

V gene TRBV6-6 combines with J gene TRBJ2-1, with TRBD1 identical over 10 bases. This CDR3 contains 16 residues. Losses at the gene ends were 5 bases for V and 10 bases for J; bases not matched to a gene: 14. CDR1 is MNHNY and CDR2 is SVGAGI in the germline V gene (reference sequence). The CDR3 sequence: CASSLTGGSPTGEQFF. CDR3 nucleotide sequence: TGTGCCAGCAGTCTGACAGGGGGCTCTCCTACGGGGGAGCAGTTCTTC.

This clonotype has at least ten counts. J is TRBJ2-1 and V is TRBV20-1; 9 nucleotides match TRBD2. V was clipped by 1 base and J by 6 bases; unmatched bases: 4. Germline assignment: CDR1 DFQATT and CDR2 SNEGSKA (reference sequence). CDR3 length: 14 amino acids. The CDR3 here is CSARGGGASNEQFF. As DNA, the CDR3 is TGCAGTGCTAGAGGCGGGGGGGCCAGCAATGAGCAGTTCTTC.

The V and J genes are TRBV6-2 or TRBV6-3 and TRBJ2-1; the match to TRBD2 covers 8 bases. The CDR3 has 18 amino acids. Germline-derived CDR1 and CDR2 are MNHEY and SVGEGT. V was pared by 0 bases and J by 4 bases, with 11 bases of the junction left unmatched. CDR3 region: CASSYSGRVAGSYNEQFF. CDR3 nucleotides: TGTGCCAGCAGTTACTCCGGTAGGGTAGCGGGGAGTTACAATGAGCAGTTCTTC.

This sequence joins TRBV6-2 or TRBV6-3 and TRBJ2-6; D unclear. With 0 bases removed from V and 2 bases from J, the gap between germline ends came to 8 bases. Germline V gives CDR1 MNHEY, CDR2 SVGEGT. The CDR3 has 16 residues. The CDR3 spells CASSYSKRTGANVLTF. In nucleotides, the CDR3 is TGTGCCAGCAGTTACTCGAAACGCACTGGGGCCAACGTCCTGACTTTC.

The J gene is TRBJ1-2, the V gene TRBV7-9, with TRBD1 matching 7 bases. With 0 bases clipped from V and 4 bases from J, the junction kept 8 bases outside the gene matches. CDR1 and CDR2 (germline): SEHNR, FQNEAQ (reference sequence). The CDR3 is 16 residues long. As DNA, the CDR3 is TGTGCCAGCAGCTTAGCCATAGAACAGGGGTTCTATGGCTACACCTTC. The encoded protein is CASSLAIEQGFYGYTF.

The chain has TRBV7-9 and TRBJ2-5, with D tentatively TRBD1 (6 bases). The CDR3 length is 15 residues. Germline assignment: CDR1 SEHNR and CDR2 FQNEAQ (reference sequence). Trimming took off 7 bases at V and 6 bases at J, with 21 bases between the two ends. In DNA, the CDR3 is TGTGCCAGCACGAAAAGCCCCGACAGGCGAAAGACCCAGTACTTC. Residues: CASTKSPDRRKTQYF.

This clonotype came up many times. V gene TRBV29-1 combines with J gene TRBJ1-1; tentative D call: TRBD1 (5 bases). V gave up 0 bases and J gave up 1 base, with 15 bases separating them. Germline V lookup: CDR1 SQVTM, CDR2 ANQGSEA. The CDR3 covers 16 residues. Here the CDR3 reads CSVEDLAGGGNTEAFF. The CDR3, as DNA: TGCAGCGTTGAAGATCTGGCCGGCGGGGGGAACACTGAAGCTTTCTTT. Variable domain in full (rest from reference TRBV29-1 and TRBJ1-1): SAVISQKPSRDICQRGTSLTIQCQVDSQVTMMFWYRQQPGQSLTLIATANQGSEATYESGFVIDKFPISRPNLTFSTLTVSNMSPEDSSIYLCSVEDLAGGGNTEAFFGQGTRLTVV.

This clonotype was counted between two and nine times. This chain joins TRBV5-1 and TRBJ2-7; 8 bases are shared with TRBD1. Germline V gene data show CDR1 as SGHRS and CDR2 as YFSETQ. Unmatched junction bases numbered 6, after V lost 4 bases and J lost 3 bases. The CDR3 extends over 14 amino acids. The CDR3 loop is CASSKGQDLYEQYF. CDR3 in DNA: TGCGCCAGCAGCAAGGGACAGGACCTCTACGAGCAGTACTTC.

A few counts support this clonotype. The J gene is TRBJ2-1, the V gene TRBV4-2; 12 nucleotides align to TRBD2. The length of the CDR3 is 16 residues. After removal of 0 bases from V and 6 bases from J, the junction contained 3 bases not matched to a gene. Germline V lookup: CDR1 LGHNA, CDR2 YNFKEQ. CDR3 coding DNA: TGTGCCAGCAGCCAAGATCTAGCGGGAGGGCCCAATGAGCAGTTCTTC. It translates to CASSQDLAGGPNEQFF.

This clonotype occurred many times. The chain couples TRBV11-2 to TRBJ1-1; TRBD1 matches at 7 bases. This CDR3 contains 18 residues. The junction had 15 bases not matched to a gene; V was cut back by 5 bases and J by 0 bases. Per germline, CDR1 SGHAT and CDR2 FQNNGV. In DNA form, the CDR3 reads TGTGCCAGCAGCAGTCCCACAGGGGCCCTCTTCATGAACACTGAAGCTTTCTTT. This encodes CASSSPTGALFMNTEAFF.

The chain recombines TRBV6-1 with TRBJ1-5, with 7 bases aligning to TRBD1. Germline CDR1 MNHNS, CDR2 SASEGT. V shed 5 bases, J shed 3 bases, and the junction held 7 bases outside the gene matches. CDR3 size: 15 residues. The CDR3 loop is CASSSGTVNNQPQHF. CDR3 nucleotides: TGTGCCAGCAGTTCTGGGACAGTAAACAATCAGCCCCAGCATTTT.

V gene TRBV5-6 combines with J gene TRBJ1-3; 7 bases fit TRBD1. This CDR3 comprises 16 residues. Per germline, CDR1 SGHDT and CDR2 YYEEEE. With V trimmed by 4 bases and J by 4 bases, 11 bases remained unmatched. CDR3 coding DNA: TGTGCCAGCAGCACGAGCCGACAGGGCTGGGGAAACACCATATATTTT. The encoded protein is CASSTSRQGWGNTIYF. The full variable domain, rest sourced from reference TRBV5-6 and TRBJ1-3, is DAGVTQSPTHLIKTRGQQVTLRCSPKSGHDTVSWYQQALGQGPQFIFQYYEEEERQRGNFPDRFSGHQFPNYSSELNVNALLLGDSALYLCASSTSRQGWGNTIYFGEGSWLTVV.

This clonotype was detected only a few times. V gene TRBV12-3 or TRBV12-4 combines with J gene TRBJ1-5; TRBD1 agrees at 8 bases. V gave up 5 bases and J gave up 4 bases; unmatched junction bases: 13. This CDR3 spans 17 amino acids. CDR3 residues: CASSLPGQGFTNQPQHF. The CDR3 nucleotides are TGTGCCAGCAGTCTCCCCGGACAGGGATTCACGAATCAGCCCCAGCATTTT.

This clonotype turned up a few times. The chain joins TRBV15 to TRBJ1-2; 7 positions agree with TRBD1. J gave up 4 bases and V 0 bases, and 5 bases lay outside the gene matches. CDR1 and CDR2 from the germline V gene are LNHNV and YYDKDF (reference sequence). The CDR3 runs 15 residues. CDR3 nucleotides: TGTGCCACCAGCAGAGATGGGGACAGACCCTATGGCTACACCTTC. This codes for CATSRDGDRPYGYTF.

The J gene is TRBJ2-3, the V gene TRBV2; perhaps D is TRBD1 or TRBD2 (5 bases each). The CDR3 length is 16 residues. Trimming removed 7 bases from V and 2 bases from J, with 19 bases in between. Looked up from germline, CDR1 is SNHLY and CDR2 is FYNNEI. CDR3 amino acids: CASILLGRETTDTQYF. The CDR3 coding sequence is TGTGCCAGCATTCTTTTGGGCAGGGAGACCACAGATACGCAGTATTTT.